This TCR beta chain comes out of a study of cytomegalovirus exposure and HLA in healthy donors. The study ran its PCR with 60 Vbeta and 13 Jbeta primers. TCRdb keeps only in-frame clones here, not all; method: immunoSEQ multiplex PCR. Of about 59,000 clones listed, 75% to 85% are singletons. J lost 2 bases, V lost 3 bases, and 9 bases had no gene match. Germline loops: CDR1 MNHEY, CDR2 SMNVEV (reference sequence). This CDR3 region has 17 residues. V gene TRBV27 combines with J gene TRBJ2-7, with TRBD2 matching 11 bases. Specimen: PBMCs. The clonotype was recovered from a human donor in good health. DNA of the CDR3: TGTGCCAGCAGTTTCCGTCCTAGCGGGGGGAGGGCCTACGAGCAGTACTTC. Its translation: CASSFRPSGGRAYEQYF.